What follows is one T cell receptor beta chain and its context. The source of the sample is a study of cytomegalovirus exposure and HLA in healthy donors. PCR used 60 Vbeta primers and 13 Jbeta primers. Sequencing was performed with immunoSEQ multiplex PCR; in TCRdb, only in-frame clones are kept and a portion is missing. Of about 200,000 clones in the sample, 80% to 90% were seen once. The source of this sequence is a man under 40 in good health and CMV-seronegative. Sample: PBMCs.

The CDR3: CASSHRGSSYEQYF. In DNA form, the CDR3 reads TGTGCCAGCAGCCACAGGGGAAGCTCCTACGAGCAGTACTTC. The rearrangement joins TRBV7-9 to TRBJ2-7; 7 bases agree with TRBD1. V was pared by 5 bases and J by 0 bases, with 4 bases of the junction left unmatched. The V gene's germline CDR1 is SEHNR and CDR2 FQNEAQ (reference sequence). The CDR3 covers 14 residues.